The source of this TCR beta chain is a study of cytomegalovirus exposure and HLA in healthy donors. Study-level information: It was reported in a later analysis that the same platform had been used for the 120 or so validation repertoires as for the 666 first-cohort repertoires.

V gave up 4 bases and J gave up 9 bases; unmatched junction bases: 9. Germline CDR1 reads MNHEY; CDR2 reads SMNVEV (reference sequence). The CDR3 is 15 amino acids. The data were produced by immunoSEQ multiplex PCR, yet TCRdb's version contains in-frame clones alone and is incomplete. The sample gives 150,000 or so clones, roughly nine tenths of which show up once; 9% is in the top ten. The sequenced sample was PBMCs. The rearrangement joins TRBV27 to TRBJ2-1, with 10 bases fitting TRBD2. The sequence was obtained from a young woman in good health and CMV-seropositive. The DNA of the CDR3 is TGTGCCAGCAGTTCTTTTGGACTAGCGGATCCTGAGCAGTTCTTC. Translating it yields CASSSFGLADPEQFF.